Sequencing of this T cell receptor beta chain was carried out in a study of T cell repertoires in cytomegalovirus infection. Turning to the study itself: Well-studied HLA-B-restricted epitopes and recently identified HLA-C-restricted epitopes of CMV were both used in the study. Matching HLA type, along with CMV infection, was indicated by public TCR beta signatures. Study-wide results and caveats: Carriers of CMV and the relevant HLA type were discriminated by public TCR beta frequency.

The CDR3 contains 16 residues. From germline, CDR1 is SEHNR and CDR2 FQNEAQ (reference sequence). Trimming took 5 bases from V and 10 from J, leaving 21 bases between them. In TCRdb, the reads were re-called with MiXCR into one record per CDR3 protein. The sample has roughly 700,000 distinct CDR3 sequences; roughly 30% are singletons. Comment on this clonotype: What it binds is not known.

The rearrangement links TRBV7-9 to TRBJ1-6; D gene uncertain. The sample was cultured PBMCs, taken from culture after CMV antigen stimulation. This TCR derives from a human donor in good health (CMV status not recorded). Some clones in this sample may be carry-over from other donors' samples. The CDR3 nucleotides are TGTGCCAGCAGCGAAACGGGATTCCTTATGGGGTCACCCCTCCACTTT. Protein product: CASSETGFLMGSPLHF.